These 23 T cell receptor beta chains were all obtained from the same sample, sequenced in a study of T cells after yellow fever vaccination. From the 5' RACE reads, TCRdb called clonotypes with MiXCR, one entry per CDR3 protein. The table lists a few hundred thousand distinct CDR3 sequences, about 15% of them singletons. Specimen: PBMCs, collected about 5 days after the first yellow fever vaccination. The source is a man between 18 and 35 years old who received the YFV17D yellow fever vaccine.

The chain uses TRBV27 and TRBJ1-2; D is perhaps TRBD1 (5 bases). The CDR3 is 14 amino acids. CDR1 MNHEY and CDR2 SMNVEV come from the germline V gene (reference sequence). The V end lost 3 bases, the J end lost 7 bases, and 15 bases lay between the germline ends. CDR3 nucleotides: TGTGCCAGCAGTTTCTCCGGGACCCTCGGTGGCTACACCTTC. Its translation is CASSFSGTLGGYTF.

This chain connects TRBV6-5 to TRBJ1-4; 7 bases are a match to TRBD1. Germline CDR1 MNHEY, CDR2 SVGAGI. Trimming took 2 bases from V and 3 from J; bases not matched to a gene: 9. The CDR3 is 17 residues long. The CDR3 bases are TGTGCCAGCAGTTACATCACACCCAGGGGGGCTAATGAAAAACTGTTTTTT. Translating gives CASSYITPRGANEKLFF.

The CDR3 nucleotides read TGTGCCAGCAGCTTAGGGCCAGGGGCGAACTATGGCTACACCTTC. Protein product: CASSLGPGANYGYTF. The rearrangement joins TRBV7-2 to TRBJ1-2, with a tentative D call TRBD1 (6 bases). V was pared by 1 base and J by 2 bases, with 11 bases between. CDR1 and CDR2 from the germline V gene are SGHTA and FQGNSA. The CDR3 loop spans 15 amino acids.

About this clonotype itself: Its ends do not fully match the called genes, so a read error is possible. The CDR3 loop reads CASRVPNAGELFF. CDR3 bases: TGTGCCAGCAGGGTTCCGAACGCCGGGGAGCTGTTTTTT. The chain combines TRBV6-1 with TRBJ2-2; D call uncertain. The CDR3 consists of 13 residues. Germline CDR1 is MNHNS and CDR2 is SASEGT.

This clonotype was recorded a few times. The chain recombines TRBV4-3 with TRBJ2-7; unclear D gene. In germline, CDR1 is LGHNA, CDR2 YSLEER. The V and J ends lost 4 bases and 0 bases respectively, with 16 bases between them. CDR3 length: 16 residues. DNA for the CDR3: TGCGCCAGCAGCCCCTACTCCTCGGCCCCCTCCTACGAGCAGTACTTC. Translating gives CASSPYSSAPSYEQYF.

The chain employs TRBV25-1 and TRBJ2-3; D gene unclear. Germline loops: CDR1 MGHDK, CDR2 SYGVNS. This CDR3 has 15 residues. Trimming cost V 1 base and J 2 bases, with 10 bases left between them. The CDR3 sequence: CASSELQPLTDTQYF. CDR3 nucleotide sequence: TGTGCCAGCAGTGAATTACAGCCCCTCACAGATACGCAGTATTTT. The variable domain in full, completed from reference TRBV25-1 and TRBJ2-3, reads EADIYQTPRYLVIGTGKKITLECSQTMGHDKMYWYQQDPGMELHLIHYSYGVNSTEKGDLSSESTVSRIRTEHFPLTLESARPSHTSQYLCASSELQPLTDTQYFGPGTRLTVL.

This clonotype was seen more than once but under ten times. The gene calls are TRBV4-1 and TRBJ2-1, with D perhaps matching TRBD2 (6 bases). CDR1 MGHRA and CDR2 YSYEKL come from the germline V gene. Trimming removed 1 base from V and 6 bases from J, with 10 bases in between. This CDR3 region has 14 residues. The CDR3 bases are TGCGCCAGCAGCCAAGTCCCTAGCGCCAATGAGCAGTTCTTC. Protein sequence: CASSQVPSANEQFF.

This rearrangement joins TRBV5-1 to TRBJ2-3; possibly TRBD1 or TRBD2 for D (6 bases each). Looked up from germline, CDR1 is SGHRS and CDR2 is YFSETQ. This CDR3 comprises 15 residues. V lost 2 bases, J lost 3 bases, and 13 bases lay in between. Written as DNA, the CDR3 is TGCGCCAGCAGCTTCGCGGGACAACGGACAGATACGCAGTATTTT. Translating it yields CASSFAGQRTDTQYF. Full variable domain (outside the CDR3, taken from reference TRBV5-1 and TRBJ2-3): KAGVTQTPRYLIKTRGQQVTLSCSPISGHRSVSWYQQTPGQGLQFLFEYFSETQRNKGNFPGRFSGRQFSNSRSEMNVSTLELGDSALYLCASSFAGQRTDTQYFGPGTRLTVL.

The gene calls are TRBV20-1 and TRBJ1-2, with D hard to call. In germline, CDR1 is DFQATT, CDR2 SNEGSKA (reference sequence). Trimming removed 6 bases from V and 2 bases from J, with 13 bases in between. This CDR3 has 13 amino acids. The CDR3 region is CSAETRGNYGYTF. CDR3 DNA: TGCAGTGCCGAGACCCGGGGAAACTATGGCTACACCTTC.

CDR3 residues: CASSENAGTEGYTF. In nucleotides, the CDR3 is TGTGCCAGCAGCGAAAATGCCGGGACAGAAGGCTACACCTTC. The V and J genes are TRBV12-3 or TRBV12-4 and TRBJ1-2; 7 bases agree with TRBD1. The CDR3 covers 14 residues. V shed 6 bases and J 8 bases; nucleotides not matched to a gene: 12.

The V gene is TRBV19, the J gene TRBJ1-5, with 8 bases matching TRBD1. The CDR3 runs to 13 residues. Germline V CDR1 and CDR2: LNHDA, SQIVND (reference sequence). V was clipped by 7 bases and J by 9 bases; unmatched bases: 8. The CDR3 region is CASTGQGNGPQHF. CDR3 bases: TGTGCCAGTACCGGACAGGGTAACGGGCCCCAGCATTTT.

There are a few counts of this clonotype. The genes are TRBV11-2 and TRBJ1-3; D ambiguous. This CDR3 spans 17 amino acids. Germline CDR1 and CDR2: SGHAT and FQNNGV. The V end was cut by 1 base, the J end by 1 base, with 14 bases between. This chain's CDR3 is CASSLGGPGWSGNTIYF. In DNA, the CDR3 is TGTGCCAGCAGCTTAGGTGGACCGGGGTGGTCTGGAAACACCATATATTTT. The full variable domain, rest sourced from reference TRBV11-2 and TRBJ1-3, is EAGVAQSPRYKIIEKRQSVAFWCNPISGHATLYWYQQILGQGPKLLIQFQNNGVVDDSQLPKDRFSAERLKGVDSTLKIQPAKLEDSAVYLCASSLGGPGWSGNTIYFGEGSWLTVV.

This clonotype has more than one count but fewer than ten. This chain links TRBV18 with TRBJ1-5; no reliable D call. This CDR3 contains 15 residues. Germline V gene data show CDR1 as KGHSH and CDR2 as LQKENI. V lost 3 bases and J 0 bases, leaving 9 bases between the germline ends. The CDR3 here is CASSPSMDSNQPQHF. Written as DNA, the CDR3 is TGTGCCAGCTCACCTAGTATGGATAGCAATCAGCCCCAGCATTTT.

The chain employs TRBV20-1 and TRBJ1-4, with TRBD1 identical over 7 bases. Trimming cost V 4 bases and J 2 bases; bases outside gene matches: 1. Germline loops: CDR1 DFQATT, CDR2 SNEGSKA (reference sequence). The CDR3 totals 13 residues. The CDR3 region has the DNA TGCAGTGCTATGGGACAGACTAATGAAAAACTGTTTTTT. This encodes CSAMGQTNEKLFF.

The chain employs TRBV6-2 or TRBV6-3 and TRBJ2-7; D might be TRBD1 or TRBD2, each matching 5 bases. This CDR3 is built from 14 residues. From germline, CDR1 is MNHEY and CDR2 SVGEGT. V dropped 6 bases and J dropped 2 bases, with 14 bases sitting between them. DNA for the CDR3: TGTGCCAGCAGCTCTTTTGGGGGAGCCTACGAGCAGTACGTC. This encodes CASSSFGGAYEQYV.

This clonotype was counted a few times. The chain carries TRBV29-1 and TRBJ1-4; 8 positions agree with TRBD1. The CDR3 is 16 amino acids. After removal of 1 base from V and 7 bases from J, the junction contained 11 bases not matched to a gene. Germline values: CDR1 SQVTM, CDR2 ANQGSEA. CDR3 loop: CSVEGQGAFRGEKLFF. DNA of the CDR3: TGCAGCGTTGAAGGGCAGGGGGCCTTCCGAGGTGAAAAACTGTTTTTT.

Written as DNA, the CDR3 is TGTGCCAGCAGTGACCCGGGACTAGCGGGGAATACGCAGTATTTT. The encoded protein is CASSDPGLAGNTQYF. The chain couples TRBV6-1 to TRBJ2-3; 13 bases are a match to TRBD2. The ends lost 3 bases at V and 7 bases at J; junction bases unmatched: 4. Germline CDR1 is MNHNS and CDR2 is SASEGT. This CDR3 is built from 15 residues.

J is TRBJ2-1 and V is TRBV3-1; no clear D. The CDR3 is made up of 15 amino acids. Trimming took 1 base from V and 5 from J, leaving 12 bases between them. The germline V gene has CDR1 LGHDT and CDR2 YNNKEL (reference sequence). The DNA of the CDR3 is TGTGCCAGCAGCCAAGCCACGTGGCAGAACAATGAGCAGTTCTTC. Its protein is CASSQATWQNNEQFF.

This clonotype was counted between two and nine times. J is TRBJ1-1 and V is TRBV7-9; tentative D call: TRBD1 (5 bases). The germline gives CDR1 SEHNR, CDR2 FQNEAQ (reference sequence). V was pared by 6 bases and J by 3 bases, with 11 bases between. This CDR3 is built from 13 residues. CDR3 nucleotide sequence: TGTGCCAGCAGTGAGCGGGGGGACACTGAAGCTTTCTTT. Residues: CASSERGDTEAFF. The variable domain in full, with the rest retrieved from reference TRBV7-9 and TRBJ1-1, is DTGVSQNPRHKITKRGQNVTFRCDPISEHNRLYWYRQTLGQGPEFLTYFQNEAQLEKSRLLSDRFSAERPKGSFSTLEIQRTEQGDSAMYLCASSERGDTEAFFGQGTRLTVV.

The rearrangement uses TRBV20-1 and TRBJ2-3; D not resolved. V lost 6 bases to trimming and J lost 7 bases, with 20 bases between them. Germline CDR1 and CDR2: DFQATT and SNEGSKA (reference sequence). This CDR3 has 14 amino acids. The CDR3 sequence: CSALTQFLVNTQYF. CDR3 coding DNA: TGCAGTGCACTGACACAGTTTCTTGTGAATACGCAGTATTTT.

The rearrangement uses TRBV4-3 and TRBJ2-1, with 7 bases matching TRBD1. The germline CDR1 and CDR2 sequences are LGHNA and YSLEER. Germline trimming cut 0 bases from V and 10 bases from J; bases unmatched to any gene: 12. The CDR3 contains 16 residues. CDR3 sequence: CASSQDHRQGVGEQFF. CDR3 DNA: TGCGCCAGCAGCCAAGATCATCGGCAGGGGGTGGGCGAGCAGTTCTTC.

The J gene is TRBJ2-5, the V gene TRBV3-1; TRBD1 agrees at 10 bases. J lost 5 bases, V lost 4 bases, and 10 bases had no gene match. CDR1 and CDR2 from the germline V gene are LGHDT and YNNKEL (reference sequence). The CDR3 has 16 residues. This chain's CDR3 is CASSPRDRGWEETQYF. CDR3 nucleotide sequence: TGTGCCAGCAGCCCCCGGGACAGGGGATGGGAGGAGACCCAGTACTTC.

There are many counts of this clonotype. The CDR3 DNA sequence: TGCGCCAGCAGCTTGAGGACGAGTAACACCGGGGAGCTGTTTTTT. Translated: CASSLRTSNTGELFF. The chain carries TRBV5-1 and TRBJ2-2, with D hard to call. Germline CDR1 SGHRS, CDR2 YFSETQ. V was shortened by 1 base and J by 2 bases, with 9 bases between the two germline ends. CDR3 length equals 15 residues.